This paragraph covers one T cell receptor (beta chain) sequence. V dropped 6 bases and J dropped 8; count of bases not matched to a gene: 5. The CDR3 extends over 12 amino acids. The germline gives CDR1 SQVTM, CDR2 ANQGSEA. Samples underwent the assay at deep level. Per sorted-subset replicate PCR, input was 200 to 250 ng DNA, representing tens of thousands of T cell genomes. Authors' analysis steps: In the immunoSEQ data, sequences were junction-only and lacked quality scores, so filtering differed. This table comes from immunoSEQ multiplex PCR, and its TCRdb copy is limited to in-frame clones, with some not included. That table is the source of V, J and clone size, and D and trimming were worked out from the DNA. The repertoire holds about 2 million clones, with 95% as singletons. This specimen comes from a study of shared clonotypes between healthy human individuals. A CD45RA+ naive subset and a CD45RA-negative memory subset were split from CD4+ cells.

This sequence originates from a man aged 18-30 years in good health. The sample consisted of naive CD4+ T cells sorted from blood. Subset: CD45RA+ positively selected. V and J are TRBV29-1 and TRBJ2-1; 9 bases match TRBD2. The CDR3: CSVNSGRHEQFF. The DNA for the CDR3 is TGCAGCGTCAATAGCGGGAGACATGAGCAGTTCTTC.